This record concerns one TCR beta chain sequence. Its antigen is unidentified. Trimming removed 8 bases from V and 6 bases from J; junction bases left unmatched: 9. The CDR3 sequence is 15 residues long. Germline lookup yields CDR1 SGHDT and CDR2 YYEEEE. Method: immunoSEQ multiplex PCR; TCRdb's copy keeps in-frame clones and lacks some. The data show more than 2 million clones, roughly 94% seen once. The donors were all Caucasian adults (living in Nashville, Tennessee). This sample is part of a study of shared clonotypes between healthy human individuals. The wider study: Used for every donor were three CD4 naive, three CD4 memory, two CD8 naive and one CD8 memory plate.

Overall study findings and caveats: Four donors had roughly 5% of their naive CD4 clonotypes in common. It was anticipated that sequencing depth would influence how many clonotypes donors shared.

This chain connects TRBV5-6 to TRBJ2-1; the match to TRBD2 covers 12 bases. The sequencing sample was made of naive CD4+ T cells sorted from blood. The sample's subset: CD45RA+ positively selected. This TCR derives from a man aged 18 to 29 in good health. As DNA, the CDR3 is TGTGCCAGTCTGAGCGGACTAGCGGGATTCAATGAGCAGTTCTTC. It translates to CASLSGLAGFNEQFF.